This TCR beta chain came from a study of cytomegalovirus exposure and HLA in healthy donors. On the study more broadly: Membership in the Caucasian-associated ancestry cluster was found for around 81% of almost 400 genotyped donors. Study-wide results and caveats: Owing to their indistinguishability, certain V segments, notably TRBV6-2 and TRBV6-3, were excluded. Reportedly, a later analysis found an Asian-associated ancestry cluster had fewer N-insertions than the approximately 600-donor mean. Among TCR beta chains, those listed as cytomegalovirus-associated numbered some 170.

Primers for the PCR totalled 60 Vbeta and 13 Jbeta. Produced via immunoSEQ multiplex PCR; TCRdb's table is partial and in-frame only. The sample consists of about 180,000 clones, roughly 80% of them appearing once. The CDR3 runs 13 residues. V was trimmed by 4 bases and J by 1 base, leaving 8 bases between them. CDR1 and CDR2 (germline): SGHRS, YFSETQ. Turning to this clone: The antigen is not known.

This TCR was recovered from a male donor in good health and CMV-seronegative. The chain uses TRBV5-1 and TRBJ2-5; D ambiguous. The sequencing sample was made of PBMCs. The CDR3 region is CASSPQAQETQYF. Here the CDR3 DNA reads TGCGCCAGCAGCCCCCAGGCCCAAGAGACCCAGTACTTC.